This T cell receptor (beta chain) was sequenced in a study of T cell responses to AZD1222 COVID-19 vaccine. Study-wide context: Recipients boosted at about 4 weeks or about 12 weeks are pooled. General study points: Spike-spanning, vaccine-associated CD4 TCRs were dominant at 160-218 and 743-854. Among the donors, most were white British and more were female, and clonal diversity was possibly underestimated.

Germline CDR1 reads DFQATT; CDR2 reads SNEGSKA (reference sequence). CDR3 length: 15 residues. The V and J ends lost 3 bases and 5 bases respectively, with 18 bases between them. The assay was immunoSEQ multiplex PCR, and TCRdb's table has in-frame clones only and misses some. The sample lists around 200,000 clones; around 88% were seen once. Concerning this clone itself: The antigen remains unidentified.

The chain links TRBV20-1 to TRBJ2-3; maybe TRBD2 (7 bases). This receptor was identified in an adult in good health. This material consisted of peripheral blood, taken on day 0 of AZD1222 vaccination. The CDR3 protein is CSASDPGGRGDTQYF. CDR3 nucleotides: TGCAGTGCTAGTGACCCGGGGGGCCGGGGAGATACGCAGTATTTT.